A selection of T cell receptor beta chains follows, all from one sample in a study of T cells in localized non-small cell lung cancer. The protocol was immunoSEQ multiplex PCR, while the TCRdb copy is restricted to in-frame clones and leaves out a portion. The data show 10,000 to 15,000 clones, with 86% seen just once and roughly 50% held by the top ten. Sequenced material: peripheral blood, taken before any cancer treatment. These receptors all come from a male donor older than 55 with stage III lung adenocarcinoma. Each CDR3 is given with its conserved first and last residue. A D gene is named only where the DNA matches it firmly. Part of the rows lack a size; the others show once, few, many or a class for expanded clones.

d_gene,abundance,j_gene,v_gene,CDR3nt,CDR3aa
.,.,TRBJ1-1,TRBV6-6,TGTGCCAGCAGTTCAGACCGTCATGGCACTGAAGCTTTCTTT,CASSSDRHGTEAFF
.,.,TRBJ2-3,TRBV29-1,TGCAGCGTTGAGGTCATTGGCACAGATACGCAGTATTTT,CSVEVIGTDTQYF
.,.,TRBJ1-2,TRBV18,TGTGCCAGCTCACCCTCCGGGCTGGACTATGGCTACACCTTC,CASSPSGLDYGYTF
TRBD1,.,TRBJ1-2,TRBV6-1,TGTGCCAGCAGTGAGGCACAGGGGATAGTAAATGGCTACACCTTC,CASSEAQGIVNGYTF
.,.,TRBJ2-7,TRBV2,TGTGCCAGCAACCCTGACGGCTCCTACGAGCAGTACTTC,CASNPDGSYEQYF
.,.,TRBJ2-1,TRBV5-4,TGTGCCAGCAGCTTGGGAGGTAGGGGATCCTACAATGAGCAGTTCTTC,CASSLGGRGSYNEQFF
.,.,TRBJ1-6,TRBV18,TGTGCCAGCTCACCAATGGGGCATGTTGATTCACCCCTCCACTTT,CASSPMGHVDSPLHF
.,once,TRBJ1-1,TRBV7-9,TGTGCCAGCAGCCCCTGGGCAGGACGCATGAACACTGAAGCTTTCTTT,CASSPWAGRMNTEAFF
.,.,TRBJ2-7,TRBV7-2,TGTGCCAGCAGCTCCCTTGGCTCGATGACCGAGCAGTACTTC,CASSSLGSMTEQYF
.,.,TRBJ1-2,TRBV5-6,TGTGCCAGCAGCCGAGGAGGTACCGGTGGCTACACCTTC,CASSRGGTGGYTF
.,.,TRBJ1-2,TRBV6-1,TGTGCCAGCAGCCCGGGACGGATTACTCATGGCTACACCTTC,CASSPGRITHGYTF
TRBD2,once,TRBJ2-1,TRBV14,TGTGCCAGCGGACTAGCGGGTTACAATGAGCAGTTCTTC,CASGLAGYNEQFF
.,.,TRBJ1-1,TRBV5-1,TGCGCCAGCGGTGGTGAACTGAACACTGAAGCTTTCTTT,CASGGELNTEAFF
TRBD1,.,TRBJ2-1,TRBV18,TGTGCCAGCTCGACGGATGGGACAGGAATCCACTATGAGCAGTTCTTC,CASSTDGTGIHYEQFF
TRBD2,.,TRBJ2-3,TRBV5-6,TGTGCCAGCAGCTATGGACTAGCGGGGGGGAGTACGCAGTATTTT,CASSYGLAGGSTQYF
TRBD2,.,TRBJ2-3,TRBV7-2,TGTGCCAGCAGCCCAAGCGGGGGGGCAGATACGCAGTATTTT,CASSPSGGADTQYF
.,.,TRBJ2-7,TRBV11-2,TGTGCCAGCAGCTTACAAGACTCACTATCCTACGAGCAGTACTTC,CASSLQDSLSYEQYF
.,.,TRBJ1-1,TRBV5-1,TGCGCCAGCAGCCCGGGGGCAGGTGAAGTGATCTTT,CASSPGAGEVIF
.,.,TRBJ1-1,TRBV5-1,TGCGCCAGCAGCTCACCAGTGAACACTGAAGCTTTCTTT,CASSSPVNTEAFF
.,.,TRBJ1-1,TRBV2,TGTGCCAGCATAGAACAGACTAACACTGAAGCTTTCTTT,CASIEQTNTEAFF
TRBD1,.,TRBJ1-3,TRBV7-7,TGTGCTAGCAGCTCTGACGACAGGGACGGAAACACCATATATTTT,CASSSDDRDGNTIYF
TRBD1,.,TRBJ1-5,TRBV18,TGTGCCAGCTCACCAGGGCAGGGGGCAGGGCAGCCCCAGCATTTT,CASSPGQGAGQPQHF
.,.,TRBJ2-3,TRBV15,TGTGCCACAGGGGAGGTCCTAGGCCGGGCAGATACGCAGTATTTT,CATGEVLGRADTQYF
TRBD2,.,TRBJ2-2,TRBV5-1,TGCGCCAGCAGCCTACCGGGTAGCGGGTCCACCGGGGAGCTGTTTTTT,CASSLPGSGSTGELFF
.,once,TRBJ1-2,TRBV6-1,TGTGCCAGCTTAGACATGGGGTGGGATGGCTACACCTTC,CASLDMGWDGYTF
.,.,TRBJ1-5,TRBV28,TGTGCCAGCACTTCGCTGAGGGGGCCCCAGCATTTT,CASTSLRGPQHF
.,once,TRBJ2-7,TRBV18,TGTGCCAGCTCACCGGGCAGGGTGGCCTACGAGCAGTACTTC,CASSPGRVAYEQYF
TRBD2,.,TRBJ2-3,TRBV4-1,TGCGCCAGCAGCTCTAGCGGGAGAACCCCTACTGAGGGAGATACGCAGTATTTT,CASSSSGRTPTEGDTQYF
.,few,TRBJ1-3,TRBV6-1,TGTGCCACCCACTCGGCTGGAAACACCATATATTTT,CATHSAGNTIYF
TRBD2,.,TRBJ2-7,TRBV7-7,TGTGCCAGCAGCCCCCTAGCGGGAGAGTTGAACGAGCAGTACTTC,CASSPLAGELNEQYF
TRBD1,.,TRBJ2-7,TRBV4-2,TGTGCCAGCAGCCCGCTTGAGGGACAGGGGCTCTACGAGCAGTACTTC,CASSPLEGQGLYEQYF